The 21 T cell receptor beta chains in this list originate from one sample, sequenced in a study of T-cell reconstitution after alpha-beta-depleted transplantation in children. Construction of the TCRbeta library involved unique molecular identifiers. A single record per CDR3 protein comes from TCRdb applying MiXCR to the PCR reads. Of nearly 400,000 distinct CDR3 sequences in the sample, around 21% were seen once. The source material was PBMCs from the stem cell graft donor, sampled from the stem cell graft. The receptors derive from a human donor who donated a stem cell graft to a child with acute myeloid leukemia.

This clonotype was observed many times. The chain uses TRBV12-3 or TRBV12-4 and TRBJ2-1, with a weak D call TRBD1 (5 bases). Trimming removed 6 bases at V and 6 bases at J, with 9 bases between. The CDR3 sequence is 12 residues long. The CDR3: CASSSGFNEQFF. The CDR3, as DNA: TGTGCCAGCAGCTCAGGGTTCAATGAGCAGTTCTTC.

This clonotype was detected only a few times. The gene calls are TRBV4-3 and TRBJ1-1; weak D call: TRBD1 (6 bases). Germline V lookup: CDR1 LGHNA, CDR2 YSLEER. V lost 4 bases and J 7 bases, leaving 16 bases between the germline ends. The CDR3 has 14 residues. Here the CDR3 DNA reads TGCGCCAGCAGCCGAATCAGAGGACAGTATGAAGCTTTCTTT. It translates to CASSRIRGQYEAFF.

The chain joins TRBV20-1 to TRBJ2-5, with no clear D. The CDR3 loop spans 15 amino acids. The V gene's germline CDR1 is DFQATT and CDR2 SNEGSKA (reference sequence). V lost 3 bases, J lost 1 base, and 15 bases lay in between. The CDR3 reads CSASVASPIQETQYF. The CDR3 DNA is TGCAGTGCTAGTGTGGCTTCGCCCATCCAAGAGACCCAGTACTTC.

The chain is built from TRBV7-2 and TRBJ2-7; 8 bases align to TRBD2. CDR1 and CDR2 (germline): SGHTA, FQGNSA. The CDR3 length is 13 residues. The V gene end was trimmed by 5 bases and the J gene end by 10 bases; junction bases not matched to a gene: 10. The CDR3 sequence is CASSARETSVQYF. In DNA, the CDR3 is TGTGCCAGCAGCGCGCGAGAGACTAGCGTACAGTACTTC.

The chain links TRBV20-1 to TRBJ2-1; D not resolved. CDR1 is DFQATT, CDR2 SNEGSKA, per germline (reference sequence). CDR3 length equals 11 residues. V was clipped by 3 bases and J by 9 bases, with 9 bases between them. CDR3 in amino acids: CSARIGVEQFF. Here the CDR3 DNA reads TGCAGTGCTAGGATCGGAGTTGAGCAGTTCTTC.

This clonotype was seen a few times. The chain recombines TRBV29-1 with TRBJ2-1; D is possibly TRBD1 or TRBD2 (6 bases each). Per the germline V gene, CDR1 is SQVTM and CDR2 is ANQGSEA. V was trimmed by 7 bases and J by 7 bases, leaving 23 bases between them. The CDR3 is 15 amino acids. The CDR3 sequence is CSAVPGGGGGNEQFF. The CDR3 coding sequence is TGCAGCGCCGTGCCTGGAGGAGGAGGGGGGAATGAGCAGTTCTTC.

V is TRBV5-4 and J is TRBJ2-7; 7 positions match TRBD2. The CDR3 has 14 amino acids. Germline V gene lookup returns CDR1 SGHNT and CDR2 YYREEE (reference sequence). V was clipped by 3 bases and J by 3 bases; unmatched bases: 6. CDR3 amino acids: CASSYREDDYEQYF. The CDR3 DNA follows: TGTGCCAGCAGCTACCGGGAGGATGACTACGAGCAGTACTTC.

This chain joins TRBV5-6 and TRBJ2-3; D is perhaps TRBD2 (5 bases). V was cut by 4 bases and J by 6 bases, with 12 bases left in between. Germline CDR1 SGHDT, CDR2 YYEEEE. The CDR3 covers 13 residues. The CDR3 loop reads CASSQERDDTQYF. For the CDR3, the DNA is TGTGCCAGCAGCCAGGAGAGGGATGATACGCAGTATTTT. Full variable domain (remainder filled in from reference TRBV5-6 and TRBJ2-3): DAGVTQSPTHLIKTRGQQVTLRCSPKSGHDTVSWYQQALGQGPQFIFQYYEEEERQRGNFPDRFSGHQFPNYSSELNVNALLLGDSALYLCASSQERDDTQYFGPGTRLTVL.

This clonotype was counted a few times. The CDR3: CASSPTLYRDRNTEAFF. For the CDR3, the DNA is TGTGCCAGCAGTCCGACCCTATACCGGGACAGGAACACTGAAGCTTTCTTT. This rearrangement joins TRBV27 to TRBJ1-1; 7 nucleotides match TRBD1. The CDR3 covers 17 residues. The junction had 13 bases not matched to a gene; V was cut back by 5 bases and J by 1 base. Germline V gene sequence: CDR1 MNHEY, CDR2 SMNVEV (reference sequence).

This clonotype was recorded at least ten times. The V gene is TRBV29-1, the J gene TRBJ1-1, with D unclear. This CDR3 region has 12 residues. From germline, CDR1 is SQVTM and CDR2 ANQGSEA. Trimming shortened V by 4 bases and J by 1 base, and 7 bases separated the two germline ends. The CDR3 nucleotides read TGCAGCGTTGTCGAGGAGAACACTGAAGCTTTCTTT. Translation gives CSVVEENTEAFF.

The gene calls are TRBV20-1 and TRBJ2-7; D may be TRBD2 (6 bases). Per germline, CDR1 DFQATT and CDR2 SNEGSKA (reference sequence). V lost 6 bases and J lost 0, with 15 bases in between. The CDR3 contains 14 residues. The CDR3 is CSAPPSASSYEQYF. CDR3 DNA: TGCAGTGCCCCTCCTAGCGCTAGCTCCTACGAGCAGTACTTC.

This clonotype was counted between two and nine times. The chain carries TRBV12-5 and TRBJ2-7, with D possibly being TRBD2 (5 bases). Deletions cut 1 base from V and 0 bases from J, with 13 bases between. CDR1 and CDR2 from the germline V gene are LGHNT and FRNRAP. This CDR3 is 16 amino acids long. CDR3 nucleotides: TGTGCTAGTGGTTTGGGAACTAGGGTCTACTCCTACGAGCAGTACTTC. Protein: CASGLGTRVYSYEQYF.

There are a few counts of this clonotype. This chain links TRBV5-1 with TRBJ1-4; no definite D call. The germline CDR1 and CDR2 sequences are SGHRS and YFSETQ. CDR3 size: 15 residues. Trimming shortened V by 2 bases and J by 0 bases, and 8 bases separated the two germline ends. CDR3 nucleotide sequence: TGCGCCAGCAGCTTTGGATCGACAACTAATGAAAAACTGTTTTTT. It yields the protein CASSFGSTTNEKLFF.

V gene TRBV27 combines with J gene TRBJ2-1; 9 positions agree with TRBD1. V dropped 0 bases and J dropped 6; count of bases not matched to a gene: 3. This CDR3 spans 15 amino acids. Germline V gene sequence: CDR1 MNHEY, CDR2 SMNVEV (reference sequence). Written as DNA, the CDR3 is TGTGCCAGCAGTTTATCCGGGACAGGGCGCAATGAGCAGTTCTTC. This translates into CASSLSGTGRNEQFF.

The rearrangement joins TRBV7-2 to TRBJ2-2, with TRBD2 identical over 8 bases. Germline V gene lookup returns CDR1 SGHTA and CDR2 FQGNSA. V lost 2 bases and J lost 1; bases outside the gene matches: 0. This CDR3 is built from 15 residues. CDR3 coding DNA: TGTGCCAGCAGCTTAACTAGCGGGAACACCGGGGAGCTGTTTTTT. Protein product: CASSLTSGNTGELFF.

J is TRBJ2-1 and V is TRBV29-1; D is uncertain. Between the trimmed V and J ends, which lost 8 bases and 4 bases, there was a span of 21 bases. Germline V gives CDR1 SQVTM, CDR2 ANQGSEA. CDR3 length: 15 residues. CDR3 in DNA: TGCAGCAACCGGAGAGGCTCTAATGAGTACAATGAGCAGTTCTTC. Amino acids: CSNRRGSNEYNEQFF.

There are a few counts of this clonotype. This chain links TRBV5-1 with TRBJ1-6, with no clear D. CDR1 SGHRS and CDR2 YFSETQ come from the germline V gene. The CDR3 length is 13 residues. V lost 0 bases and J 8 bases, leaving 6 bases between the germline ends. As DNA, the CDR3 is TGCGCCAGCAGCTTGGAGAAGGATTCACCCCTCCACTTT. It translates to CASSLEKDSPLHF.

This clonotype was counted many times. The V and J genes are TRBV25-1 and TRBJ2-7; D remains ambiguous. The CDR3 covers 13 residues. CDR1 and CDR2 from the germline V gene are MGHDK and SYGVNS. V gave up 6 bases and J gave up 2 bases, with 11 bases separating them. CDR3 DNA: TGTGCCAGCAGCCCAGAGAAGACCTACGAGCAGTACTTC. Translated: CASSPEKTYEQYF.

This sequence joins TRBV24-1 and TRBJ2-1; D uncertain. V dropped 7 bases and J dropped 2 bases, with 2 bases sitting between them. Germline CDR1 reads KGHDR; CDR2 reads SFDVKD. The CDR3 spans 11 residues. This chain's CDR3 is CATRAYNEQFF. CDR3 sequence (DNA): TGTGCCACCAGAGCCTACAATGAGCAGTTCTTC.

There are many counts of this clonotype. The chain joins TRBV10-2 to TRBJ2-7; 9 bases align to TRBD1. V shed 3 bases, J shed 4 bases, and the junction held 4 bases outside the gene matches. The CDR3 loop spans 14 amino acids. CDR1 is WSHSY, CDR2 SAAADI, per germline. DNA for the CDR3: TGCGCCAGCAGTGACTCGGGACAGGGTTACGAGCAGTACTTC. Translating it yields CASSDSGQGYEQYF.

There are a few counts of this clonotype. This chain connects TRBV7-2 to TRBJ2-3; TRBD2 matches at 10 bases. This CDR3 has 14 residues. V dropped 3 bases and J dropped 5; count of bases not matched to a gene: 2. Per germline, CDR1 SGHTA and CDR2 FQGNSA. CDR3 sequence reads: CASSLGLAIDTQYF. As DNA, the CDR3 is TGTGCCAGCAGCTTGGGACTAGCGATAGATACGCAGTATTTT.